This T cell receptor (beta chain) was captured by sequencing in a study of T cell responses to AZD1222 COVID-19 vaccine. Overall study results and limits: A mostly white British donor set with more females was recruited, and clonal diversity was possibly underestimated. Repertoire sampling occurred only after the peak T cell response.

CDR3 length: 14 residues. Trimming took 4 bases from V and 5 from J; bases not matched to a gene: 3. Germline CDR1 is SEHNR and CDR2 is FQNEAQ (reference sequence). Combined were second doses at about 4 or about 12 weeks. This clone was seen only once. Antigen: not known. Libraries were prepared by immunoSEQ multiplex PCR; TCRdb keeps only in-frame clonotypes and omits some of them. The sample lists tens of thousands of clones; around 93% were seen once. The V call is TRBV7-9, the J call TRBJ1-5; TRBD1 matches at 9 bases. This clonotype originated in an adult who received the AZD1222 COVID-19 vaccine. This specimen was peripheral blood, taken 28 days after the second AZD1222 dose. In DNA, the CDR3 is TGTGCCAGCAGCTGGGGACAGGGCGATCAGCCCCAGCATTTT. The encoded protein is CASSWGQGDQPQHF. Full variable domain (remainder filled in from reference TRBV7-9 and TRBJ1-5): DTGVSQNPRHKITKRGQNVTFRCDPISEHNRLYWYRQTLGQGPEFLTYFQNEAQLEKSRLLSDRFSAERPKGSFSTLEIQRTEQGDSAMYLCASSWGQGDQPQHFGDGTRLSIL.